This T cell receptor beta chain appears in the sequencing data of a study of shared T cell receptors in the human thymus. This CDR3 spans 15 amino acids. Germline lookup yields CDR1 MNHEY and CDR2 SVGAGI. V was pared by 2 bases and J by 4 bases, with 12 bases between. This table comes from immunoSEQ multiplex PCR, and its TCRdb copy is limited to in-frame clones, with some not included. Here the sample spans about 730,000 clones, approximately 85% being singletons. The same sample was also studied in work on human thymus T cells. As that study records: In thymic and blood repertoires alike, V and J usage looked biased. Overlap was high between thymic repertoires from unrelated individuals, as reported in related research.

This TCR was recovered from a girl under three years old with a congenital heart defect. The sample was thymocytes. This sequence joins TRBV6-5 and TRBJ1-3; D might be TRBD1 (5 bases). In nucleotides, the CDR3 is TGTGCCAGCAGTTACGGGGGGGGGAGCGGAAACACCATATATTTT. Translating gives CASSYGGGSGNTIYF.